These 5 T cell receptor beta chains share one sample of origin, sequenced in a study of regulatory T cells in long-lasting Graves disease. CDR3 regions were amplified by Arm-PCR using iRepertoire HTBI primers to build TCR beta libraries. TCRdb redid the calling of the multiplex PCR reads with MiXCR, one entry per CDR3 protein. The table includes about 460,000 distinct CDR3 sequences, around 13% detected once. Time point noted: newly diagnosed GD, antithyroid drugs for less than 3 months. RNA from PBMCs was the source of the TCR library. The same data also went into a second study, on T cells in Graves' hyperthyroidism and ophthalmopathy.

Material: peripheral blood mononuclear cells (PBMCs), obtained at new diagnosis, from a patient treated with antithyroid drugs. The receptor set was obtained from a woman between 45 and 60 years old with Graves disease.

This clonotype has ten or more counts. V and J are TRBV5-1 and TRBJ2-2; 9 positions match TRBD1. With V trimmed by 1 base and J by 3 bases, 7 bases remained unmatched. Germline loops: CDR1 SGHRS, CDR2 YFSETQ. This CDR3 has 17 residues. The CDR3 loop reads CASSLPRDRADTGELFF. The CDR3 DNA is TGCGCCAGCAGCTTGCCCCGGGACAGGGCTGACACCGGGGAGCTGTTTTTT.

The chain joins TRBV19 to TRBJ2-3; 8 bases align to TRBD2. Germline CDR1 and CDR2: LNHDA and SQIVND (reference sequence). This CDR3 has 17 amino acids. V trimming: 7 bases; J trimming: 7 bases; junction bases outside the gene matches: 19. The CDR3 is CASTPGDRSGTGHTQYF. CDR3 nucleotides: TGTGCCAGTACCCCAGGGGACCGTAGCGGGACTGGTCATACGCAGTATTTT.

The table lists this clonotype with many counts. CDR3 coding DNA: TGCAGCGACATCCGAGACAGACGAATACCAGATACGCAGTATTTT. Amino acid sequence: CSDIRDRRIPDTQYF. This rearrangement joins TRBV29-1 to TRBJ2-3, with D tentatively TRBD1 (5 bases). Germline CDR1 reads SQVTM; CDR2 reads ANQGSEA. V lost 7 bases, J lost 4 bases, and 21 bases lay in between. The CDR3 has 15 amino acids.

The CDR3 loop is CAWIPGQESYEQYF. DNA for the CDR3: TGTGCCTGGATTCCGGGACAGGAGTCCTACGAGCAGTACTTC. The chain combines TRBV30 with TRBJ2-7; 8 nucleotides line up with TRBD1. The CDR3 spans 14 residues. The trim removed 4 bases at V and 1 base at J, leaving 6 bases unmatched. Germline CDR1 GTSNPN, CDR2 SVGIG (reference sequence).

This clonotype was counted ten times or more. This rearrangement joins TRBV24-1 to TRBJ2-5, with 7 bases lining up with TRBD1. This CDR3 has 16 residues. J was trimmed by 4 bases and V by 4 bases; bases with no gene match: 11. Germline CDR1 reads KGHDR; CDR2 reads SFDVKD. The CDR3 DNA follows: TGTGCCACCAGTGACCTCCGACAGGGTCAACGAGAGACCCAGTACTTC. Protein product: CATSDLRQGQRETQYF.